This TCR beta chain was recovered during a study of T cell changes during pregnancy in multiple sclerosis. Only in-frame clones appear in the TCRdb table, and some are missing; sequencing was by immunoSEQ multiplex PCR. This sample carries about 80,000 clones, about 91% of them seen once, and the ten largest clones take around 3%. The germline gives CDR1 SNHLY, CDR2 FYNNEI. There are 16 residues in the CDR3. V gave up 6 bases and J gave up 0 bases, with 15 bases separating them. This specimen was peripheral blood, taken before pregnancy. The chain combines TRBV2 with TRBJ2-4, with D maybe TRBD2 (6 bases). The sequence was collected from a female donor with multiple sclerosis, enrolled in a pregnancy study. Written as DNA, the CDR3 is TGTGCCAGCAGCACTTTTGCGGGATTAGCCAAAAACATTCAGTACTTC. The encoded protein is CASSTFAGLAKNIQYF.